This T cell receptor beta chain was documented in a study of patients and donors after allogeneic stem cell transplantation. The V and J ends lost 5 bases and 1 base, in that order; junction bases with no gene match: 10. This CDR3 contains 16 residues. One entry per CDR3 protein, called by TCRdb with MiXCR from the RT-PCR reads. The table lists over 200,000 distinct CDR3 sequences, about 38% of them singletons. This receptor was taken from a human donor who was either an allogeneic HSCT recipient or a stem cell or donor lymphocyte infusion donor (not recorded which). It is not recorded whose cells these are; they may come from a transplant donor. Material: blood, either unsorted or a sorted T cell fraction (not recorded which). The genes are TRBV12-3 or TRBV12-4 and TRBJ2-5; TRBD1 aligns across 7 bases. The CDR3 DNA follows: TGTGCCAGCAGTCGAGAAGACAGGGCCTTCCAAGAGACCCAGTACTTC. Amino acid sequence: CASSREDRAFQETQYF.